In its sample, the clone carrying this T cell receptor beta chain was seen many times. What it recognizes is unknown. The CDR3 covers 12 residues. The V gene lost 1 base and the J gene lost 2 bases, with 6 bases spanning the gap. Per the germline V gene, CDR1 is GTSNPN and CDR2 is SVGIG (reference sequence). This sample was taken from a study of molecular identifiers for immune sequencing clone quantification. Whole-study findings and limits: In naive cells, under 1% of molecules belonged to clones above 20 RNA copies, against over 99% in effector cells. Jurkat TCR RNA spiked in from one cell reportedly remained identifiable amid 850,000 to 1,000,000 naive cells.

MiXCR was run by TCRdb on the PCR reads, yielding one entry per CDR3 protein. The data contain about 640,000 distinct CDR3 sequences, about 20% of them singletons. Specimen: naive CD8+ T cells from blood, with Jurkat cell RNA spiked in. Indicated subset: FACS-sorted CD8+CD4-CCR7+CD45RA+ naive T cells. This sequence joins TRBV30 and TRBJ2-7; no reliable D call. The receptor's source is a human donor in good health. Some libraries in this study had Jurkat cell RNA spiked in. CDR3 nucleotide sequence: TGTGCCTGGAGTGGGCTCCCCTACGAGCAGTACTTC. Translation: CAWSGLPYEQYF.